This T cell receptor (beta chain) was documented in a study of T cells expressing NK-cell markers. Whole-study findings and limits: No clear determination of HCMV specificity was made for expanded NKG2C+ T cell clones. Researchers report these clonotypes also headed the CD3+CD56-NKG2C+ fraction in four donors.

Notes on this clonotype: The antigen is not known.

Beta-chain TCR cDNA was generated via 5'RACE template switching with UMIs. Using the 5' RACE reads, TCRdb records one entry per CDR3 protein without DNA. The sample data list some 300,000 distinct CDR3 sequences. The CDR3 is 15 residues long. The germline gives CDR1 SGHTA, CDR2 FQGNSA. The sequence was collected from a man aged 18 to 30 in good health. Sequencing input: blood T cells: a sorted CD56 or NKG2C T cell subset, CD4+ or CD8+ T cells, or bulk PBMC T cells (not recorded which). This chain connects TRBV7-2 to TRBJ2-7; TCRdb's D call of TRBD2 is untestable without DNA. This CDR3 reads CASSLLRLTNYEQYF.